This TCR beta chain appears in the sequencing data of a study of Ad26.COV2.S vaccination and SARS-CoV-2 variants. The study's findings and limits: People who got the vaccine or the placebo had similar non-spike TCR breadth.

Notes on this clone: Antigen: not known.

Treatment indicated: around 19 received Ad26.COV2.S at low or high dose, single or two shots; roughly 5 received placebo; per-sample allocation not given. After the first vaccine or placebo injection, samples were drawn on day 63. A Boston donor was an adult aged 18-55 years. Some clones are missing from TCRdb's copy, which holds only in-frame ones; the method was immunoSEQ multiplex PCR. The data hold a few hundred thousand clones, with 83% observed a single time. The CDR3 runs 14 residues. The germline V gene encodes CDR1 LGHNA and CDR2 YSLEER. With 4 bases clipped from V and 4 bases from J, the junction kept 4 bases outside the gene matches.

This TCR was recovered from a person aged 18-65 years who received the Ad26.COV2.S COVID-19 vaccine or a placebo. The rearrangement uses TRBV4-3 and TRBJ2-7, with 10 bases matching TRBD1. Sequencing used peripheral blood, obtained in a trial of Ad26.COV2.S vaccine versus placebo. The CDR3 is CASSPGTGEYEQYF. The CDR3 DNA follows: TGCGCCAGCAGCCCCGGGACAGGGGAATACGAGCAGTACTTC.